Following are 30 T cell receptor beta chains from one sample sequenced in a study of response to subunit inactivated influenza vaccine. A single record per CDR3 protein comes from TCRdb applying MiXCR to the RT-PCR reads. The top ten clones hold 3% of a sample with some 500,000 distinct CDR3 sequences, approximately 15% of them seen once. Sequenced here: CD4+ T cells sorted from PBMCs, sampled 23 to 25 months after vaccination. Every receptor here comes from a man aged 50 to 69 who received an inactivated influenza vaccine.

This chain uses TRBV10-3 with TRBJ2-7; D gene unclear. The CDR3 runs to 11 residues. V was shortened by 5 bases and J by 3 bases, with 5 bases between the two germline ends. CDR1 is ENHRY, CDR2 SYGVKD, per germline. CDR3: CAISTFYEQYF. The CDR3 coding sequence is TGTGCCATCAGTACCTTCTACGAGCAGTACTTC.

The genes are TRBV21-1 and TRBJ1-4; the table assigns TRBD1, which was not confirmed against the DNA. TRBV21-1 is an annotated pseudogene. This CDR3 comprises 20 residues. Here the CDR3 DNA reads TGTGCCAGCAGCAAAGTGAGGGGGACAGGGGCGGATGCAACTAATGAAAAACTGTTTTTT. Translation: CASSKVRGTGADATNEKLFF.

The CDR3 spells CSARDLTSGRIREQYF. CDR3 bases: TGCAGTGCTAGAGATCTCACTAGCGGGAGGATCCGGGAGCAGTACTTC. The chain has TRBV20-1 and TRBJ2-7; TRBD2 agrees at 12 bases. This CDR3 is built from 16 residues. Trimming removed 0 bases from V and 7 bases from J; junction bases left unmatched: 10. CDR1 and CDR2 (germline): DFQATT, SNEGSKA (reference sequence).

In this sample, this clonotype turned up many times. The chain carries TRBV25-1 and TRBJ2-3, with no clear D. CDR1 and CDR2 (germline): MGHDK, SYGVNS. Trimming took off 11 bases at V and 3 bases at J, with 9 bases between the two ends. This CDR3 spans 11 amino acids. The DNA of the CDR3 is TGTGCCTCAGCACTTACAGATACGCAGTATTTT. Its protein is CASALTDTQYF. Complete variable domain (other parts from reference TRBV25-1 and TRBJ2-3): EADIYQTPRYLVIGTGKKITLECSQTMGHDKMYWYQQDPGMELHLIHYSYGVNSTEKGDLSSESTVSRIRTEHFPLTLESARPSHTSQYLCASALTDTQYFGPGTRLTVL.

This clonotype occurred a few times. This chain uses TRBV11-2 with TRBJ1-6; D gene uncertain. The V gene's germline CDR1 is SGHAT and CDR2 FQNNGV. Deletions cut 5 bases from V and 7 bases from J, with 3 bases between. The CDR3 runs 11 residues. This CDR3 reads CASSMNSPLHF. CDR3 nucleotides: TGTGCCAGCAGCATGAATTCACCCCTCCACTTT.

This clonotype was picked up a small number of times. CDR3 bases: TGCAGTGCTAGTTTCGGCACAGATACGCAGTATTTT. This gives the protein CSASFGTDTQYF. The gene calls are TRBV20-1 and TRBJ2-3; D is ambiguous. CDR3 length equals 12 residues. The V gene's germline CDR1 is DFQATT and CDR2 SNEGSKA (reference sequence). Deletions cut 3 bases from V and 1 base from J, with 5 bases between.

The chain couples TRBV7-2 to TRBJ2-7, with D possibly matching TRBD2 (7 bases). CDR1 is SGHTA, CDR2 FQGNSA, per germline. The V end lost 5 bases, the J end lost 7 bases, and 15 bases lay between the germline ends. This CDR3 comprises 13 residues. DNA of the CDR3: TGTGCCAGCAGCATGAGCAGGGGAGGGGAGCAGTACTTC. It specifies CASSMSRGGEQYF. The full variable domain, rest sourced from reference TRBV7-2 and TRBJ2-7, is GAGVSQSPSNKVTEKGKDVELRCDPISGHTALYWYRQSLGQGLEFLIYFQGNSAPDKSGLPSDRFSAERTGGSVSTLTIQRTQQEDSAVYLCASSMSRGGEQYFGPGTRLTVT.

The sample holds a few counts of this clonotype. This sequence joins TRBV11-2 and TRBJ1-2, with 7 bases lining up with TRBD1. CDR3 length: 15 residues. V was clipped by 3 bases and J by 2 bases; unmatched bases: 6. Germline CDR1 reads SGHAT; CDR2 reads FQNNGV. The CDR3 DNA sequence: TGTGCCAGCAGCTTGACCAGGGGGAGGAACTATGGCTACACCTTC. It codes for CASSLTRGRNYGYTF.

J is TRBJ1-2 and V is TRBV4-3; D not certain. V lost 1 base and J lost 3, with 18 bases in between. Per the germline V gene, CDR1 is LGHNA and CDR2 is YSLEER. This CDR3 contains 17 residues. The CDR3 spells CASSQVSGFGTDYGYTF. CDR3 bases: TGCGCCAGCAGCCAAGTGTCAGGATTCGGTACGGACTATGGCTACACCTTC.

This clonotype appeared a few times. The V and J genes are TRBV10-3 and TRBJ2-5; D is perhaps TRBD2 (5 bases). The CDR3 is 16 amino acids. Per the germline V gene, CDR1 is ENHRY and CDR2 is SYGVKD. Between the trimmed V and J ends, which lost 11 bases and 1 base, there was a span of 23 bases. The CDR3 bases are TGTGCCTCCAGTGAGGGCGGAGCGGCGAGCCAAGAGACCCAGTACTTC. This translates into CASSEGGAASQETQYF.

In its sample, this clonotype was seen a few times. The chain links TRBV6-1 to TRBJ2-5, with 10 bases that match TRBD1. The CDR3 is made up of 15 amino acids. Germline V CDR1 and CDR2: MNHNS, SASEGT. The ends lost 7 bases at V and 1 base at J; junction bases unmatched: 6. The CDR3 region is CASTMGQGPQETQYF. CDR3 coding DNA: TGTGCCAGCACCATGGGACAGGGGCCCCAAGAGACCCAGTACTTC.

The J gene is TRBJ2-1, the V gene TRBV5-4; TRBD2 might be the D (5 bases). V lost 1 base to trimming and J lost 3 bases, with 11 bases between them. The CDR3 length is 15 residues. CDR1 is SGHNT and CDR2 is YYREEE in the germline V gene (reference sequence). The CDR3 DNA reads TGTGCCAGCAGCTTGAATAGCGAGGTCTACAATGAGCAGTTCTTC. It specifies CASSLNSEVYNEQFF. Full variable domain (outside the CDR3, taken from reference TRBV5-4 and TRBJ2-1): ETGVTQSPTHLIKTRGQQVTLRCSSQSGHNTVSWYQQALGQGPQFIFQYYREEENGRGNFPPRFSGLQFPNYSSELNVNALELDDSALYLCASSLNSEVYNEQFFGPGTRLTVL.

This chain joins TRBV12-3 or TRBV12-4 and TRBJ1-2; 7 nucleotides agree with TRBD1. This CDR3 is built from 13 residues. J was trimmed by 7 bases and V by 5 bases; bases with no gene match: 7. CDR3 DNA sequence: TGTGCCAGCAGTCCCACGACAGGGTTTGGCTACACCTTC. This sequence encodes CASSPTTGFGYTF.

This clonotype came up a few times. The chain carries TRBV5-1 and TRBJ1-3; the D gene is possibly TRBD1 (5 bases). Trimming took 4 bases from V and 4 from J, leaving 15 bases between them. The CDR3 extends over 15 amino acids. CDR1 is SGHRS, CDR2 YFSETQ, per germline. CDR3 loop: CASSPGTTGGNTIYF. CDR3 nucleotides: TGCGCCAGCAGCCCCGGGACCACGGGGGGAAACACCATATATTTT.

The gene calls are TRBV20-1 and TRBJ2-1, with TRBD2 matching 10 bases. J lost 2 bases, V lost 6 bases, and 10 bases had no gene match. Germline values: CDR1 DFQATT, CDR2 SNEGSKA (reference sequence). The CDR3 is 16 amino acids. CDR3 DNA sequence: TGCAGTGCGGAGTTGGGAGCGGGGGGGACCTACAATGAGCAGTTCTTC. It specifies CSAELGAGGTYNEQFF.

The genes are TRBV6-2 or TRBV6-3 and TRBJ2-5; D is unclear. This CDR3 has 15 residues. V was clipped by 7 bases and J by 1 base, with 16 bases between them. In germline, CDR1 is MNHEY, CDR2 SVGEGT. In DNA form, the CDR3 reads TGTGCCAGCACCATACCGCTTAGGAGCCAAGAGACCCAGTACTTC. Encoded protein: CASTIPLRSQETQYF.

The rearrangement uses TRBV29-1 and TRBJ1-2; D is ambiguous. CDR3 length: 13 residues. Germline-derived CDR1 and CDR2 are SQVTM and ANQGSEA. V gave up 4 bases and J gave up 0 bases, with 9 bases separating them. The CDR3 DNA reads TGCAGCGTTGGGTGGACGACTAACTATGGCTACACCTTC. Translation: CSVGWTTNYGYTF.

The CDR3 bases are TGTGCCAGCAGCTTATGGGCGTGGGAGCTGTTTTTT. Protein sequence: CASSLWAWELFF. The gene calls are TRBV7-2 and TRBJ2-2; D not resolved. CDR3 length: 12 amino acids. Trimming removed 2 bases from V and 9 bases from J, with 7 bases in between. Germline CDR1 and CDR2: SGHTA and FQGNSA.

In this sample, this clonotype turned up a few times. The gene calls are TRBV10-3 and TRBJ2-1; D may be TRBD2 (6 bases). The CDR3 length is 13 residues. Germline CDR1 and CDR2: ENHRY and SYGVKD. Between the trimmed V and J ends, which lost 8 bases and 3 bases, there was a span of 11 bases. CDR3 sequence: CAIFAGSYNEQFF. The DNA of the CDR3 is TGTGCCATCTTTGCGGGGAGCTACAATGAGCAGTTCTTC.

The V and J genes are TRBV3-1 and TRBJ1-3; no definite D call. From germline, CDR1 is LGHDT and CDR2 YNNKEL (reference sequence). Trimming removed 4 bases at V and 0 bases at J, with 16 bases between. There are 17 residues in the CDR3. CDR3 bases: TGTGCCAGCAGCCCCATCTTTCGAGTTAACTCTGGAAACACCATATATTTT. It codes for CASSPIFRVNSGNTIYF.

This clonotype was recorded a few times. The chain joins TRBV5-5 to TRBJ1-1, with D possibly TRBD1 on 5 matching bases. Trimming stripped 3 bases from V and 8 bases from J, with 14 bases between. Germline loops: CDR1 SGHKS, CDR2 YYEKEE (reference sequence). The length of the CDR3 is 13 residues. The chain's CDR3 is CASSWGTGAEAFF. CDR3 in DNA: TGTGCCAGCAGCTGGGGGACCGGGGCCGAAGCTTTCTTT. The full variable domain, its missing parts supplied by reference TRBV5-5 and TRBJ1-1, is DAGVTQSPTHLIKTRGQQVTLRCSPISGHKSVSWYQQVLGQGPQFIFQYYEKEERGRGNFPDRFSARQFPNYSSELNVNALLLGDSALYLCASSWGTGAEAFFGQGTRLTVV.

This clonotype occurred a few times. The CDR3 spells CASSQETTRSYNEQFF. DNA for the CDR3: TGCGCCAGCAGCCAAGAGACAACTAGAAGTTACAATGAGCAGTTCTTC. V and J are TRBV4-3 and TRBJ2-1, with TRBD2 as a possible D gene (5 bases). The CDR3 totals 16 residues. V was pared by 0 bases and J by 4 bases, with 13 bases between. From germline, CDR1 is LGHNA and CDR2 YSLEER.

For the CDR3, the DNA is TGTGCCAGCAGTTACGATGGCGTCGGCGAGCAGTACTTC. This gives the protein CASSYDGVGEQYF. The chain combines TRBV6-2 or TRBV6-3 with TRBJ2-7; D ambiguous. CDR1 is MNHEY and CDR2 is SVGEGT in the germline V gene. CDR3 size: 13 residues. Between the trimmed V and J ends, which lost 2 bases and 6 bases, there was a span of 11 bases.

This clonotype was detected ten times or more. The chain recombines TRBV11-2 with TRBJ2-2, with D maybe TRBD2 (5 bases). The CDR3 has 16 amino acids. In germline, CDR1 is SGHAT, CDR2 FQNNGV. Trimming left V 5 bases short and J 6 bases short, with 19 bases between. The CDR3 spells CASSPLTDGLAGELFF. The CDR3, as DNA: TGTGCCAGCAGCCCCCTGACGGATGGACTCGCCGGGGAGCTGTTTTTT.

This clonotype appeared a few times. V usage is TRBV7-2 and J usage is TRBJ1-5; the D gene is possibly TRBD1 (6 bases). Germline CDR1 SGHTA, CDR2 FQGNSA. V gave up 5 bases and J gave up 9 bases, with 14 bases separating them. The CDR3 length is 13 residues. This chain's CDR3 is CASSQTGQLPQHF. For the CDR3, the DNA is TGTGCCAGCAGCCAGACAGGCCAATTGCCCCAGCATTTT.

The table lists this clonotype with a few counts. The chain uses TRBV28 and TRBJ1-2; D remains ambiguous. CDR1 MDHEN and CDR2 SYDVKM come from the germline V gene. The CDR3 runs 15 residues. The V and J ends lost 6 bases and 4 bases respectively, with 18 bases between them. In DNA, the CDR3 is TGTGCCAGCAGCCCAGAGATCGGGTCCCTCTATGGCTACACCTTC. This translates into CASSPEIGSLYGYTF.

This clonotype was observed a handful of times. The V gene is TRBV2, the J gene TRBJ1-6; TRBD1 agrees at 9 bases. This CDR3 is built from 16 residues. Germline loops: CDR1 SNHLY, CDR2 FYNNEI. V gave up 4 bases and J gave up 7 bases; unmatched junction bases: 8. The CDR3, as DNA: TGTGCCAGCAGTGCCCTACAGGGGGCCCTCAATTCACCCCTCCACTTT. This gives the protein CASSALQGALNSPLHF.

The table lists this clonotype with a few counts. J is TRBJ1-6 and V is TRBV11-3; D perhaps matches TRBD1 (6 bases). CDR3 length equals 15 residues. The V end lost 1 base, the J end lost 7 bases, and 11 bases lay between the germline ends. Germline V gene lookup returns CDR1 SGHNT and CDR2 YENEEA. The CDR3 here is CASSLGPGVNSPLHF. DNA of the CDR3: TGTGCCAGCAGCTTAGGTCCAGGGGTGAATTCACCCCTCCACTTT.

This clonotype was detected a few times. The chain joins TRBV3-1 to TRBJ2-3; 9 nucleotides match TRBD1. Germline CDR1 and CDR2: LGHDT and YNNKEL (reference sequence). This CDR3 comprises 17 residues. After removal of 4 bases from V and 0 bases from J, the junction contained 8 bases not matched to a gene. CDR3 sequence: CASSRRKTGGSTDTQYF. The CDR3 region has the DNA TGTGCCAGCAGCCGTCGAAAGACAGGGGGGAGCACAGATACGCAGTATTTT.

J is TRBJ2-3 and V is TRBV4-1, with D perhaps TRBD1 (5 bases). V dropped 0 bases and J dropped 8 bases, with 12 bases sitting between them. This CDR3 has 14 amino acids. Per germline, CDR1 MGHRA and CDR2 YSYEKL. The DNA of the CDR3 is TGCGCCAGCAGCCAAGAATGGGGCGATGGTACGCAGTATTTT. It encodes CASSQEWGDGTQYF.